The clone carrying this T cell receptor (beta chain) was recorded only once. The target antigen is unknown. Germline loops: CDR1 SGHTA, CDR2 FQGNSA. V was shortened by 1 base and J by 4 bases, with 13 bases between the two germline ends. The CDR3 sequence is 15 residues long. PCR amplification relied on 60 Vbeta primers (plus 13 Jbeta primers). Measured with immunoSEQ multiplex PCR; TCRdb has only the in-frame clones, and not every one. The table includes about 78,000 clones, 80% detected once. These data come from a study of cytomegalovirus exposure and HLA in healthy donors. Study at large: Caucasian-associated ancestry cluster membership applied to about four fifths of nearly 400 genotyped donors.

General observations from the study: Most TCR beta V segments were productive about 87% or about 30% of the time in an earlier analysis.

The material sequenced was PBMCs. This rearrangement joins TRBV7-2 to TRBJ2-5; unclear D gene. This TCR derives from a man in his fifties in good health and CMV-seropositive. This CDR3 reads CASSLVSLWVETQYF. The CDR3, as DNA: TGTGCCAGCAGCTTAGTTAGCCTTTGGGTAGAGACCCAGTACTTC.